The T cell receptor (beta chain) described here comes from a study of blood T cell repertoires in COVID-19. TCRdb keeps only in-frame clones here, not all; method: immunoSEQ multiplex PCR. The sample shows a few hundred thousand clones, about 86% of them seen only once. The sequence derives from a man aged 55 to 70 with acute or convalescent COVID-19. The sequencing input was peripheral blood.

The CDR3 DNA follows: TGTGCCAGCAGTCCCCGGACTAGCGGAGGGTACGAGCAGTACTTC. The encoded protein is CASSPRTSGGYEQYF. The chain links TRBV28 to TRBJ2-7, with TRBD2 matching 10 bases. V dropped 5 bases and J dropped 4; count of bases not matched to a gene: 8. The V gene's germline CDR1 is MDHEN and CDR2 SYDVKM. The CDR3 totals 15 residues. The complete variable domain, with remaining parts taken from reference TRBV28 and TRBJ2-7, reads DVKVTQSSRYLVKRTGEKVFLECVQDMDHENMFWYRQDPGLGLRLIYFSYDVKMKEKGDIPEGYSVSREKKERFSLILESASTNQTSMYLCASSPRTSGGYEQYFGPGTRLTVT.